The entry that follows covers one T cell receptor beta chain sequence. This clone was observed once. The target of this receptor is not known. The input lacks base qualities; no much larger clone sits a single base away. CD8 naive samples were CD45RO-negative cells positively selected for CCR7, giving a CD45RA+CCR7+ population that excluded TemRA cells. The donors were healthy, HIV-negative adults who had no recently reported acute infections or vaccinations. All donors were Caucasian adults living in Nashville, Tennessee, USA. After blood collection by leukapheresis, PBMCs were isolated using Ficoll-Histopaque density gradient centrifugation and then cryopreserved in the vapor phase of liquid nitrogen. Analytical flow cytometry was used to check the purity and quantity of every magnetically sorted T cell population. Genomic DNA was isolated from every sorted fraction and measured by UV absorbance on a Nanodrop 2000c.

This sample stems from a study of shared clonotypes between healthy human individuals (dated by TCRdb to 2018 to 2020). Describing the broader study: The cohort comprised a couple of women and a few men aged 18 to 49 years. The study deeply sequenced blood TCR repertoires of about 5 healthy adults to estimate repertoire size and the extent of clonotype sharing between individuals. Between about 0.94 and 10 billion PBMCs per donor were obtained by leukapheresis. For each donor, CD4 naive and CD4 memory were each run on three plates, CD8 naive on two plates, and CD8 memory on one plate. Libraries were prepared and TCR repertoires were sequenced by different laboratories using diverse techniques, in order to increase sequencing depth and limit assay-specific biases.

The CDR3 spans 13 residues, from the cysteine through the phenylalanine. Only the CDR3 part of the read is kept: 39 bases, read in frame from the first base. V and J lose 1 base and 5 bases, and a span of 7 bases separates them. For CDR1 and CDR2, the germline V gene lists MDHEN and SYDVKM. General study outcomes and caveats: Compared with non-shared clonotypes, clonotypes shared by all four sorted-subset donors had higher generation probabilities. Pairwise subsampling indicated that sequencing depth was expected to affect the degree of clonotype sharing among donors. When several donors were compared, the shared fraction of clonotypes was around 4.6% for naive CD4, around 4% for naive CD8, 2.3% for memory CD4, and 0.35% to 0.5% for memory CD8. Even with the large sequencing depth, rarefaction of the sorted-subset datasets indicated that sequencing was incomplete. Naive subsets generally had larger estimated clonotype richness than memory subsets did. Because the study included a small number of donors, the genetic and exposure-history diversity represented was limited. Sampling was limited to blood, and TCR repertoires in tissue likely differ from TCR repertoires in blood.

TCR CDR3 regions were amplified from genomic DNA by multiplex PCR using the deep immunoSEQ assay. For each cell subset, the extracted genomic DNA was distributed evenly across all wells of several immunoSEQ 96-well plates, and each plate served as one replicate. For sorted subsets, each replicate PCR was loaded with approximately 190 ng genomic DNA, equivalent to 25,000 to 35,000 T cell genomes. Purified libraries were quantified with a Qubit 3.0 fluorometer, sized on a Bioanalyzer 2100, and re-quantified with the KAPA Library Quantification kit. Each immunoSEQ 96-well plate was sequenced on its own single-read 150-cycle Illumina NextSeq 550 flow cell. As for how the authors treated the data: Because the immunoSEQ output included only junctional sequences and no quality scores, the filtering could not be the same as the filtering used for full-length reads. Sequences were annotated with PyIR, a Python wrapper for IgBLAST v1.9, using IMGT germline references to assign V/J genes and CDR3. Any read was removed if the V/J assignment was weak (E-value above 1e-6), the CDR3 was missing, or the read contained stop codons, out-of-frame junctions, or ambiguous translated residues. V3J clonotypes were defined as sequences sharing an identical inferred V gene, J gene, and CDR3 amino acid sequence. Percentage overlap between repertoires was calculated by dividing the number of shared unique clonotypes by the size of the smaller repertoire. Three approaches were used to assess repertoire richness: RTK rarefaction, the Chao1 estimator, and Recon v2.1 estimates of unobserved clonotypes. OLGA was used to compute generation probabilities for all TCRbeta clonotypes that the gDNA method yielded from several donors. Drawn from immuneACCESS, this table holds only the in-frame rearrangements with V and J called that TCRdb kept. Clones are partly lost; checked studies trace under half to an unresolved V gene and leave the rest unexplained. The V and J calls and clone size are taken from that table; D and trimming were inferred from the DNA. The sample table lists around 2,100,000 clones, roughly 94% of them with a count of one. The ten largest clones take up 1% to 1.5% of the sample.

The chain uses TRBV28 and TRBJ2-3, with the D gene not confidently named. This TCR was sampled from a man aged 18 to 29 in good health. Input material: naive CD8+ T cells sorted from blood. What the cell subset or site label conveys for this sample: CD45RA+CCR7+. Here the CDR3 is given as CASSLLVGDTQYF. The nucleotide sequence is given as TGTGCCAGCAGTTTATTAGTGGGAGATACGCAGTATTTT.